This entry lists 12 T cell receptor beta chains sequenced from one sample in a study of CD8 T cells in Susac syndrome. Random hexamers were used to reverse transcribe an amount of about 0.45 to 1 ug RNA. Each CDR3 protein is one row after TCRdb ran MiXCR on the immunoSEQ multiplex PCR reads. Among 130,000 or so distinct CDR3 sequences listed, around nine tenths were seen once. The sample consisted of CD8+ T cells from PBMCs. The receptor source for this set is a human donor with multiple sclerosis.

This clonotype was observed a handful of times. The DNA for the CDR3 is TGTGCCAGCAGTTTATCCGGATATGGCTACACCTTC. It specifies CASSLSGYGYTF. V is TRBV27 and J is TRBJ1-2; D unresolved. Trimming cost V 0 bases and J 5 bases, with 4 bases left between them. The germline gives CDR1 MNHEY, CDR2 SMNVEV (reference sequence). The CDR3 has 12 amino acids.

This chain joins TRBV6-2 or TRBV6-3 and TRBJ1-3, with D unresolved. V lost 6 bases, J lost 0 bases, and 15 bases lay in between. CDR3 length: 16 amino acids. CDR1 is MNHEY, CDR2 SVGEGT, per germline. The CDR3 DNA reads TGTGCCAGCAGCTGGGATGAGGCCGCCTCTGGAAACACCATATATTTT. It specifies CASSWDEAASGNTIYF.

CDR3 in amino acids: CASSYSFRTEAFF. CDR3 sequence (DNA): TGTGCCAGCAGCTACAGCTTTCGGACTGAAGCTTTCTTT. This chain joins TRBV14 and TRBJ1-1, with D unclear. Trimming removed 5 bases from V and 5 bases from J, with 12 bases in between. Per germline, CDR1 SGHDN and CDR2 FVKESK. This CDR3 is built from 13 residues.

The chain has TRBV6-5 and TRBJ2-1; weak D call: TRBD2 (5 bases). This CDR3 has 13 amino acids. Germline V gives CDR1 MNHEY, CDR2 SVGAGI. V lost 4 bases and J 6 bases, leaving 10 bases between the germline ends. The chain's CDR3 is CASSFLGSNEQFF. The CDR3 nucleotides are TGTGCCAGCAGTTTTCTAGGGAGCAATGAGCAGTTCTTC.

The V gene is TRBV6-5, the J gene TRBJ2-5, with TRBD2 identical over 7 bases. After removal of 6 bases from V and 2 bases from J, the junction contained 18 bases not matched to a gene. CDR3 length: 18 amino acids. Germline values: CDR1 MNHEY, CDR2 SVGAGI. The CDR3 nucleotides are TGTGCCAGCAGCTACCTAGGGAGGGCCGTGGGGAGGCAAGAGACCCAGTACTTC. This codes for CASSYLGRAVGRQETQYF.

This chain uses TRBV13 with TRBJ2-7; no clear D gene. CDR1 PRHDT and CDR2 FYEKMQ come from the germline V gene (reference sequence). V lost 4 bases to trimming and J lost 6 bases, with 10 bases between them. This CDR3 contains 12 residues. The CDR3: CASSSSHIEQYF. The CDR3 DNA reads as TGTGCCAGCAGCTCATCACACATCGAGCAGTACTTC.

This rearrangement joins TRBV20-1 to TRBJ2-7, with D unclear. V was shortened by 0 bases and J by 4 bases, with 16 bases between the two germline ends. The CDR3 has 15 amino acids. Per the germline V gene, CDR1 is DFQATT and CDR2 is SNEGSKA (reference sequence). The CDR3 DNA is TGCAGTGCTAGAGATGAAAGAGTCGGCATTTACGAGCAGTACTTC. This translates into CSARDERVGIYEQYF.

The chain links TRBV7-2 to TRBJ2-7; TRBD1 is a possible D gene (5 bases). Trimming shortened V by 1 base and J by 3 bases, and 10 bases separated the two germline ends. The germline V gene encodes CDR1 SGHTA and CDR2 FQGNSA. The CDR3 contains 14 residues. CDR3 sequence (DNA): TGTGCCAGCAGCTTAGATGCAGGGATCTACGAGCAGTACTTC. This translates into CASSLDAGIYEQYF.

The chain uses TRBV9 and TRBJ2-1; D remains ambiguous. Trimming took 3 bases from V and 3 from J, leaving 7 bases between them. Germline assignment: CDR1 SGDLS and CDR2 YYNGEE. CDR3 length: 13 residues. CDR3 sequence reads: CASSADGYNEQFF. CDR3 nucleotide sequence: TGTGCCAGCAGCGCGGACGGCTACAATGAGCAGTTCTTC.

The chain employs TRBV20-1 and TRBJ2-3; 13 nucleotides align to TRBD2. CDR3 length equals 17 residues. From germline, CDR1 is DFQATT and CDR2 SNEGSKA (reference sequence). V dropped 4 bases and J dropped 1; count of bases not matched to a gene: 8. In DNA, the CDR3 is TGCAGTGCTACAGGACTAGCGGGAGTAAAAGGCACAGATACGCAGTATTTT. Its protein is CSATGLAGVKGTDTQYF.

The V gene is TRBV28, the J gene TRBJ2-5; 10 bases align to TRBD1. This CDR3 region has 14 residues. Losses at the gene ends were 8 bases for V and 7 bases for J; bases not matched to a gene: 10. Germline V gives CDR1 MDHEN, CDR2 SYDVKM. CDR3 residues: CASQTGTGVGTQYF. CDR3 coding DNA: TGTGCCAGCCAAACCGGGACAGGGGTAGGGACCCAGTACTTC.

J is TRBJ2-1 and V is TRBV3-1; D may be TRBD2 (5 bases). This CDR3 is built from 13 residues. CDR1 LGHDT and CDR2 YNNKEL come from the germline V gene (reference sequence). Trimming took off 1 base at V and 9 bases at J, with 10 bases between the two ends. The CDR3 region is CASSQGAGIEQFF. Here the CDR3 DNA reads TGTGCCAGCAGCCAAGGGGCGGGCATTGAGCAGTTCTTC.